The rows below give T cell receptor beta chains drawn from one sample of a study of blood T cell repertoires in COVID-19. Produced via immunoSEQ multiplex PCR; TCRdb's table is partial and in-frame only. The sample shows 300,000 or so clones, roughly 90% of them seen only once. The sample taken for sequencing was peripheral blood. These receptor sequences come from a man between 18 and 29 years old who had recovered from COVID-19. Each CDR3 is given with its conserved first and last residue. Fields, in order: J gene, V gene, D gene, clone size, CDR3 DNA, CDR3 protein. A D gene is named only where the DNA matches it firmly. Clone size, where shown, is once, few, many, or a class for clones that have expanded.

J gene: TRBJ2-7; V gene: TRBV27; D gene: -; clone size: -; CDR3 DNA: TGTGCCAGCAGTCTTATACAGGGCCCCTACGAGCAGTACTTC; CDR3 protein: CASSLIQGPYEQYF
J gene: TRBJ1-2; V gene: TRBV27; D gene: -; clone size: once; CDR3 DNA: TGTGCCAGCAGCCCCGCGCAGGGCTATGGCTACACCTTC; CDR3 protein: CASSPAQGYGYTF
J gene: TRBJ2-3; V gene: TRBV18; D gene: -; clone size: -; CDR3 DNA: TGTGCCAGCTCACCACCGGGGAATCGAGGGGGTGATACGCAGTATTTT; CDR3 protein: CASSPPGNRGGDTQYF
J gene: TRBJ1-1; V gene: TRBV24-1; D gene: -; clone size: -; CDR3 DNA: TGTGCCACCAGTGATTTTATGAGGATACGGATGAACACTGAAGCTTTCTTT; CDR3 protein: CATSDFMRIRMNTEAFF
J gene: TRBJ1-4; V gene: TRBV3-1/TRBV3-2; D gene: TRBD1; clone size: -; CDR3 DNA: TGTGCCAGCAGCCATAGACAGGGTAATGAAAAACTGTTTTTT; CDR3 protein: CASSHRQGNEKLFF
J gene: TRBJ1-4; V gene: TRBV4-1; D gene: TRBD1; clone size: -; CDR3 DNA: TGCGCCAGCAGCAACCGACAGGGGGCACAAGAAAAACTGTTTTTT; CDR3 protein: CASSNRQGAQEKLFF
J gene: TRBJ1-2; V gene: TRBV10-2; D gene: -; clone size: -; CDR3 DNA: TGCGCCAGCAGTGAGTCGTCAGGGGTATCATATGGCTACACCTTC; CDR3 protein: CASSESSGVSYGYTF
J gene: TRBJ2-1; V gene: TRBV6-4; D gene: -; clone size: -; CDR3 DNA: TGTGCCAGCAGTATTACAGGGCCCCCTTCCTACAATGAGCAGTTCTTC; CDR3 protein: CASSITGPPSYNEQFF
J gene: TRBJ2-1; V gene: TRBV7-2; D gene: TRBD1; clone size: -; CDR3 DNA: TGTGCCAGCAGCTTAGAGGGACAGAGTTACAATGAGCAGTTCTTC; CDR3 protein: CASSLEGQSYNEQFF
J gene: TRBJ1-1; V gene: TRBV19; D gene: -; clone size: -; CDR3 DNA: TGTGCCACCCTCCCTCCCTCAGGGCCCATGAACACTGAAGCTTTCTTT; CDR3 protein: CATLPPSGPMNTEAFF
J gene: TRBJ2-3; V gene: TRBV4-1; D gene: TRBD2; clone size: -; CDR3 DNA: TGCGCCAGCAGCCCCCGACTAGCGGGGGGCACAGATACGCAGTATTTT; CDR3 protein: CASSPRLAGGTDTQYF
J gene: TRBJ1-1; V gene: TRBV11-2; D gene: -; clone size: -; CDR3 DNA: TGTGCCAGCAGCTTCGACAGTTCTTCGGCTGAAGCTTTCTTT; CDR3 protein: CASSFDSSSAEAFF
J gene: TRBJ2-2; V gene: TRBV28; D gene: -; clone size: -; CDR3 DNA: TGTGCCAGCAGTTTAGGAGCGGGCCCCGGGGAGCTGTTTTTT; CDR3 protein: CASSLGAGPGELFF
J gene: TRBJ1-5; V gene: TRBV7-8; D gene: -; clone size: few; CDR3 DNA: TGTGCCAGCAGCTTAGGTCTCGATCAGCCCCAGCATTTT; CDR3 protein: CASSLGLDQPQHF
J gene: TRBJ1-5; V gene: TRBV4-1; D gene: TRBD1; clone size: -; CDR3 DNA: TGCGCCAGCAGCCAAGTCCCAGGGGGAAATCAGCCCCAGCATTTT; CDR3 protein: CASSQVPGGNQPQHF
J gene: TRBJ2-1; V gene: TRBV7-9; D gene: TRBD2; clone size: -; CDR3 DNA: TGTGCCAGCGGGCGGGGGAGCTCCTACAATGAGCAGTTCTTC; CDR3 protein: CASGRGSSYNEQFF
J gene: TRBJ1-2; V gene: TRBV14; D gene: -; clone size: -; CDR3 DNA: TGTGCCAGCAGCCATCTCGCTCTCGGGAACACGGGCTACACCTTC; CDR3 protein: CASSHLALGNTGYTF
J gene: TRBJ1-1; V gene: TRBV5-5; D gene: -; clone size: -; CDR3 DNA: TGTGCCAGCAGCTTGGCGGGGGGGAACACTGAAGCTTTCTTT; CDR3 protein: CASSLAGGNTEAFF
J gene: TRBJ1-4; V gene: TRBV5-1; D gene: -; clone size: -; CDR3 DNA: TGCGCCAGCAGCTTGGTCCGGGGGGCTAATGAAAAACTGTTTTTT; CDR3 protein: CASSLVRGANEKLFF
J gene: TRBJ2-7; V gene: TRBV3-1/TRBV3-2; D gene: TRBD2; clone size: -; CDR3 DNA: TGTGCCAGCAGCCAAGATCCTAGCGGGAGTAGATACGAGCAGTACTTC; CDR3 protein: CASSQDPSGSRYEQYF
J gene: TRBJ1-2; V gene: TRBV6-5; D gene: TRBD1; clone size: -; CDR3 DNA: TGTGCCAGCAGTTCCCGACAGGGGGCAGTCTATGGCTACACCTTC; CDR3 protein: CASSSRQGAVYGYTF
J gene: TRBJ1-2; V gene: TRBV7-9; D gene: TRBD1; clone size: -; CDR3 DNA: TGTGCCAGCAGCTTAGTCGAGGACAGGGTGGATGGCTACACCTTC; CDR3 protein: CASSLVEDRVDGYTF
J gene: TRBJ1-5; V gene: TRBV7-2; D gene: TRBD1; clone size: -; CDR3 DNA: TGTGCCAGCAGCTTCGAGGAAGGGGGCAGCTACAATCAGCCCCAGCATTTT; CDR3 protein: CASSFEEGGSYNQPQHF
J gene: TRBJ2-5; V gene: TRBV5-1; D gene: TRBD2; clone size: -; CDR3 DNA: TGCGCCAGCAGCTTGGTGCAAGTAGCGGGGCAAGAGACCCAGTACTTC; CDR3 protein: CASSLVQVAGQETQYF
J gene: TRBJ2-7; V gene: TRBV6-6; D gene: -; clone size: -; CDR3 DNA: TGTGCCAGCAGTTACGGTCTGGACAGCGTTTACGAGCAGTACTTC; CDR3 protein: CASSYGLDSVYEQYF
J gene: TRBJ1-5; V gene: TRBV15; D gene: TRBD1; clone size: -; CDR3 DNA: TGTGCCACCAGCCCAGGGACAGGGGGGCAGCCCCAGCATTTT; CDR3 protein: CATSPGTGGQPQHF
J gene: TRBJ1-1; V gene: TRBV5-6; D gene: -; clone size: -; CDR3 DNA: TGTGCCAGCAGCTTGGAACGGGTAGGGGGCACTGAAGCTTTCTTT; CDR3 protein: CASSLERVGGTEAFF
J gene: TRBJ1-1; V gene: TRBV5-1; D gene: TRBD1; clone size: -; CDR3 DNA: TGCGCCAGCAGCTTGAGGGACAGGGCGGGGAACACTGAAGCTTTCTTT; CDR3 protein: CASSLRDRAGNTEAFF
J gene: TRBJ2-7; V gene: TRBV10-2; D gene: TRBD1; clone size: once; CDR3 DNA: TGCGCCAGCAGCGAGGACAGGGGGAGCTCCTACGAGCAGTACTTC; CDR3 protein: CASSEDRGSSYEQYF
J gene: TRBJ2-3; V gene: TRBV6-6; D gene: TRBD2; clone size: once; CDR3 DNA: TGTGCCAGCAGTCCACTAGCGGGGGGGACAGATACGCAGTATTTT; CDR3 protein: CASSPLAGGTDTQYF
J gene: TRBJ2-1; V gene: TRBV5-1; D gene: -; clone size: -; CDR3 DNA: TGCGCCAGCAGCTTGAGGACCCAAGCGGGTGAGCAGTTCTTC; CDR3 protein: CASSLRTQAGEQFF
J gene: TRBJ1-1; V gene: TRBV29-1; D gene: -; clone size: -; CDR3 DNA: TGCAGCGCCCTCGGGGTCTCCACTGAAGCTTTCTTT; CDR3 protein: CSALGVSTEAFF
J gene: TRBJ2-7; V gene: TRBV6-1; D gene: -; clone size: -; CDR3 DNA: TGTGCCAGTAGTACCGGACAGAAACCTTACGAGCAGTACTTC; CDR3 protein: CASSTGQKPYEQYF
J gene: TRBJ2-3; V gene: TRBV7-9; D gene: TRBD2; clone size: -; CDR3 DNA: TGTGCCAGCAGTCGGACTAGCGGGGCAACAGATACGCAGTATTTT; CDR3 protein: CASSRTSGATDTQYF
J gene: TRBJ2-7; V gene: TRBV5-4; D gene: TRBD1; clone size: once; CDR3 DNA: TGTGCCAGCAGCCTGACAGGGGCCTACGAGCAGTACTTC; CDR3 protein: CASSLTGAYEQYF
J gene: TRBJ1-4; V gene: TRBV9; D gene: -; clone size: -; CDR3 DNA: TGTGCCAGCAGCACCACGGGGGGCGGAGGGGAAAAACTGTTTTTT; CDR3 protein: CASSTTGGGGEKLFF
J gene: TRBJ2-1; V gene: TRBV9; D gene: TRBD2; clone size: -; CDR3 DNA: TGTGCCAGCAGCGTAGGTGGAGCGGGGGGGCCCTACAATGAGCAGTTCTTC; CDR3 protein: CASSVGGAGGPYNEQFF
J gene: TRBJ2-1; V gene: TRBV6-1; D gene: -; clone size: -; CDR3 DNA: TGTGCCAGCAGTGACGGACTTGAGCAGTTCTTC; CDR3 protein: CASSDGLEQFF
J gene: TRBJ1-1; V gene: TRBV14; D gene: TRBD1; clone size: few; CDR3 DNA: TGTGCCAGCAGCCCCGGACAGGGTCCAGCTTTCTTT; CDR3 protein: CASSPGQGPAFF
J gene: TRBJ2-2; V gene: TRBV4-2; D gene: TRBD2; clone size: -; CDR3 DNA: TGTGCCAGCAGGATACTAGCGGGAGAAACCGGGGAGCTGTTTTTT; CDR3 protein: CASRILAGETGELFF
J gene: TRBJ2-3; V gene: TRBV7-3; D gene: -; clone size: -; CDR3 DNA: TGTGCCAGCAGCTTAGGGGCGGGGACCACAGATACGCAGTATTTT; CDR3 protein: CASSLGAGTTDTQYF
J gene: TRBJ1-4; V gene: TRBV19; D gene: -; clone size: -; CDR3 DNA: TGTGCCAGTAGGGAGGTCGCAACTAATGAAAAACTGTTTTTT; CDR3 protein: CASREVATNEKLFF
J gene: TRBJ2-7; V gene: TRBV25-1; D gene: -; clone size: -; CDR3 DNA: TGTGCCAGCAGTGAATCAGGCATTTCCTACGAGCAGTACTTC; CDR3 protein: CASSESGISYEQYF
J gene: TRBJ2-3; V gene: TRBV12-3/TRBV12-4; D gene: -; clone size: -; CDR3 DNA: TGTGCCAGCAGTATCAGGACAGATACGCAGTATTTT; CDR3 protein: CASSIRTDTQYF
J gene: TRBJ1-1; V gene: TRBV5-6; D gene: TRBD1; clone size: few; CDR3 DNA: TGTGCCAGCAGCTTTACAGGGGCTATGAACACTGAAGCTTTCTTT; CDR3 protein: CASSFTGAMNTEAFF
J gene: TRBJ2-5; V gene: TRBV29-1; D gene: -; clone size: -; CDR3 DNA: TGCAGCGTTGAACCCCACCCCCCAAGAGGACAAAGCAGGGAGACCCAGTACTTC; CDR3 protein: CSVEPHPPRGQSRETQYF
J gene: TRBJ1-1; V gene: TRBV7-9; D gene: -; clone size: -; CDR3 DNA: TGTGCCAGCAGCTTAGAGGCGGGGTTGACTGAAGCTTTCTTT; CDR3 protein: CASSLEAGLTEAFF
J gene: TRBJ2-7; V gene: TRBV12-3/TRBV12-4; D gene: -; clone size: -; CDR3 DNA: TGTGCCAGCAGTTTAGAACGGAGCTACGAGCAGTACTTC; CDR3 protein: CASSLERSYEQYF
J gene: TRBJ2-1; V gene: TRBV5-1; D gene: TRBD2; clone size: -; CDR3 DNA: TGCGCCAGCAGCTTGCCAGCGGGAGGACAAAGGGAGCAGTTCTTC; CDR3 protein: CASSLPAGGQREQFF
J gene: TRBJ2-7; V gene: TRBV6-5; D gene: TRBD1; clone size: -; CDR3 DNA: TGTGCCAGCACCCAGACAGGGGCATCCTACGAGCAGTACTTC; CDR3 protein: CASTQTGASYEQYF
J gene: TRBJ2-3; V gene: TRBV15; D gene: -; clone size: -; CDR3 DNA: TGTGCCACCAGCAGAGTCACGGGGGTAGCGGATACGCAGTATTTT; CDR3 protein: CATSRVTGVADTQYF
J gene: TRBJ2-3; V gene: TRBV19; D gene: TRBD1; clone size: -; CDR3 DNA: TGTGCCAGTAGTATAGATCGGAAAACAGGGGGCTCTACAGATACGCAGTATTTT; CDR3 protein: CASSIDRKTGGSTDTQYF
J gene: TRBJ2-1; V gene: TRBV27; D gene: -; clone size: -; CDR3 DNA: TGTGCCAGCAGTTTCGGGGGATCCGGGGATCTTGAGCAGTTCTTC; CDR3 protein: CASSFGGSGDLEQFF
J gene: TRBJ1-1; V gene: TRBV12-3/TRBV12-4; D gene: -; clone size: once; CDR3 DNA: TGTGCCAGCAGCTCCCTAAGGGGCACTGAAGCTTTCTTT; CDR3 protein: CASSSLRGTEAFF
J gene: TRBJ2-1; V gene: TRBV18; D gene: TRBD1; clone size: -; CDR3 DNA: TGTGCCAGCTCACCACCGGGTCTGACAGGGTCCAATGAGCAGTTCTTC; CDR3 protein: CASSPPGLTGSNEQFF
J gene: TRBJ2-1; V gene: TRBV14; D gene: TRBD2; clone size: -; CDR3 DNA: TGTGCCAGCAGCCAAGATAGTACTAGCGGGGCTGAGCAGTTCTTC; CDR3 protein: CASSQDSTSGAEQFF
J gene: TRBJ2-7; V gene: TRBV27; D gene: -; clone size: -; CDR3 DNA: TGTGCCAGCCGACCTTGGGGCGGAGCCTACGAGCAGTACTTC; CDR3 protein: CASRPWGGAYEQYF
J gene: TRBJ2-6; V gene: TRBV13; D gene: -; clone size: -; CDR3 DNA: TGTGCCAGCAGCTTATTACAGGGGGGGCCCGGGGCCAACGTCCTGACTTTC; CDR3 protein: CASSLLQGGPGANVLTF
J gene: TRBJ1-5; V gene: TRBV5-1; D gene: -; clone size: -; CDR3 DNA: TGCGCCAGCAGCTTGGAGCCCAGGCCCAATCAGCCCCAGCATTTT; CDR3 protein: CASSLEPRPNQPQHF